This T cell receptor (beta chain) was obtained from a study of T-cell memory formation after mild COVID-19 (dated by TCRdb to about 2021). Turning to the overall study: Most TCR sequence clusters were specific to one of the two donors. In a couple of donors, T-cell clones that expanded and contracted after mild COVID-19 were followed by sequencing TCRalpha and TCRbeta repertoires longitudinally. Two young, previously healthy adult volunteers made up the cohort, one male and one female.

The CDR3 measures 13 amino acids from cysteine to phenylalanine. The retained sequence is limited to the CDR3, 39 bases, with the frame set at the first base. The germline V gene (reference sequence) supplies CDR1 LNHNV and CDR2 YYDKDF. V loses 5 bases at its end and J loses 6 bases; junction bases beyond the gene matches: 7. Ficoll-Paque density gradient centrifugation was the method used to isolate PBMCs. Sequencer: Illumina NovaSeq 6000. TCRalpha and TCRbeta cDNA libraries were constructed by 5'RACE with constant-segment primers, with sample barcodes and unique molecular identifiers being introduced. RNA was extracted from every sample with Trizol reagent. Libraries were amplified in two PCR steps, with a second sample barcode and Illumina TruSeq adapters added in the second step. The libraries were sequenced on an Illumina NovaSeq using 2 x 150 bp paired-end reads. Processing in the source paper ran as follows. Demultiplexing of reads and collapsing into UMI-guided consensus sequences were performed with migec v1.2.7. Using mixcr v2.1.11, UMI consensuses were aligned to TRA and TRB V and J templates and then assembled into clonotypes. A clonotype was counted as expanded or contracted only when both edgeR and NoisET called the clonotype significant, with the noise models trained on biological replicates. For edgeR calls, a false discovery rate-adjusted p below 0.01 and a log2 fold-change threshold of 1 were applied. As an exploratory analysis of dynamics, max-normalized trajectories of the 1000 most abundant clonotypes were examined by PCA with hierarchical clustering. Separately sequenced CD4+ and CD8+ repertoires were used to assign a CD4 or CD8 phenotype to each responding clone. TCRdb reprocessing: public reads trimmed at Q25 with fastp, clones called with MiXCR, in-frame beta chains kept. Rows matching on CDR3 protein sequence are summarized as one entry with the most common DNA and genes. The authors' filters were not applied to this entry. Here the sample has over 350,000 distinct CDR3 sequences; approximately 25% occur a single time. Of the sample, 8.8% is held by the ten largest clones.

The research as a whole found: Only two mild cases were covered in the study, and larger cohorts including severe cases with pre-infection samples were considered necessary. SARS-CoV-2 specificity was not confirmed for the second-wave clones peaking on day 37. Contracting CD4+ clones were found mainly in CM and EM memory subsets, while CD8+ clones were enriched in EMRA. Balanced CD4/CD8 phenotypes were observed for clones contracting from day 15 to 85, whereas a bias towards CD4+ was observed for a second wave of clones expanding from day 15 to 37. The detection of some responding clones in pre-infection memory suggests that pre-existing cross-reactive memory T cells joined the SARS-CoV-2 response.

This clonotype was recorded a few times. Its antigen is not yet known. Base quality data are lacking; no much larger clone is found one base away. The source material was PBMCs or a T cell subset sorted from them (not recorded which). This chain is built from TRBV15 and TRBJ2-7; 7 central nucleotides agree with TRBD2. The receptor was isolated from an adult woman who had mild COVID-19 (a few samples of this study predate the infection). The sample titles of this study are shuffled in the database, so cell type and time point are left out; the donor was told from shared clones. The sequenced DNA is TGTGCCACCAGCGGAAGACTAGCTTCCGAGCAGTACTTC. Its protein reads: CATSGRLASEQYF.